This T cell receptor (beta chain) was recorded in a study of shared clonotypes between healthy human individuals. TCRdb's copy holds only in-frame clones and misses some; the assay was immunoSEQ multiplex PCR. Of around 2.5 million clones in the sample, 80% to 95% were seen once. The CDR3 has 15 amino acids. Per the germline V gene, CDR1 is LNHNV and CDR2 is YYDKDF (reference sequence). J was trimmed by 4 bases and V by 6 bases; bases with no gene match: 7. This chain uses TRBV15 with TRBJ2-7, with 12 positions matching TRBD2. Sequencing was carried out using naive CD4+ T cells from PBMCs. Subset described: CD45RA+ positively selected. The sequence came from a man younger than 30 in good health. Some clones in this sample may be carry-over from other donors' samples. The CDR3 coding sequence is TGTGCCACCAGGGCTAGCGGGAGGGCCTGGTACGAGCAGTACTTC. This sequence encodes CATRASGRAWYEQYF.